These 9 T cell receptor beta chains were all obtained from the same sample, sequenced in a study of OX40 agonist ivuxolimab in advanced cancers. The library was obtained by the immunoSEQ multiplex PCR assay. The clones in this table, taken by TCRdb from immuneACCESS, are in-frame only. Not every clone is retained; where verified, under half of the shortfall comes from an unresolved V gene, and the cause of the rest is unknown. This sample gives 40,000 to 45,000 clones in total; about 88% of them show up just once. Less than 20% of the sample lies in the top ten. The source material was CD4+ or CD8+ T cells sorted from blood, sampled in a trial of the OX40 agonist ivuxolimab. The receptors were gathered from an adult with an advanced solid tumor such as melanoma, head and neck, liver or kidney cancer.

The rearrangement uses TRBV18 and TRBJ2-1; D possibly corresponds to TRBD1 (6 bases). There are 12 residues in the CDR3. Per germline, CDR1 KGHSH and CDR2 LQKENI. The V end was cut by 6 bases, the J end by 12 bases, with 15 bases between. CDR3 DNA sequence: TGTGCCAGCTCCTACGGGGAACAGGGGCAGTTCTTC. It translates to CASSYGEQGQFF.

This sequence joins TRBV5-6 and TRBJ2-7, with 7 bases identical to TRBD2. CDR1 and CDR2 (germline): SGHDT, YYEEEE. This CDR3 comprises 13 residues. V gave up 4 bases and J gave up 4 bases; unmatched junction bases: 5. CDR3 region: CASSLGRIYEQYF. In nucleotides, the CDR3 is TGTGCCAGCAGCCTCGGGAGGATATACGAGCAGTACTTC.

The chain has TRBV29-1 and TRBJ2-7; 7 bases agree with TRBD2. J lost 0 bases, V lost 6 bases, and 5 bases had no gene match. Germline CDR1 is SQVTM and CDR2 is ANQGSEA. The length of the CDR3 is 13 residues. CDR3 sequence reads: CSVILAASYEQYF. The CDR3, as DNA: TGCAGCGTAATTCTAGCGGCCTCCTACGAGCAGTACTTC.

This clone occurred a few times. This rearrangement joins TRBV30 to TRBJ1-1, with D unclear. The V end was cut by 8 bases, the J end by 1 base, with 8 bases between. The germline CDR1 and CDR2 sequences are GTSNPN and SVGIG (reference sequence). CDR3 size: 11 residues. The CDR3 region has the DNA TGTGCCAACGACCAGAACACTGAAGCTTTCTTT. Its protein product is CANDQNTEAFF.

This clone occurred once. Here the CDR3 DNA reads TGTGCCAGCAGGAGGACAGGGGGCGGAATCCGGCCCCTCCACTTT. It codes for CASRRTGGGIRPLHF. The chain is built from TRBV27 and TRBJ1-6; 11 bases match TRBD1. This CDR3 spans 15 amino acids. CDR1 and CDR2 (germline): MNHEY, SMNVEV (reference sequence). Trimming cost V 6 bases and J 13 bases; bases outside gene matches: 11.

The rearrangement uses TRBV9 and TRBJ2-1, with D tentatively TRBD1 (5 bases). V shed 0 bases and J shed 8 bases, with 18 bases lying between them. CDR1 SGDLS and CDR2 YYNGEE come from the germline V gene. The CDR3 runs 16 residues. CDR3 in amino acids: CASSVEGVPRWDEQFF. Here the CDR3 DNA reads TGTGCCAGCAGCGTAGAAGGGGTCCCCCGTTGGGATGAGCAGTTCTTC. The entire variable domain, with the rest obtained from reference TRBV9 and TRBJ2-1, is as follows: DSGVTQTPKHLITATGQRVTLRCSPRSGDLSVYWYQQSLDQGLQFLIQYYNGEERAKGNILERFSAQQFPDLHSELNLSSLELGDSALYFCASSVEGVPRWDEQFFGPGTRLTVL.

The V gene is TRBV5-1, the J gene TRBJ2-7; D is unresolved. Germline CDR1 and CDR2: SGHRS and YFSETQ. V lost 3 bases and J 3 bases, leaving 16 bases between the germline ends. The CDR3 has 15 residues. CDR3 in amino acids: CASSSPDRYGYEQYF. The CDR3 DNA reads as TGCGCCAGCAGCTCCCCTGATAGATATGGCTACGAGCAGTACTTC.

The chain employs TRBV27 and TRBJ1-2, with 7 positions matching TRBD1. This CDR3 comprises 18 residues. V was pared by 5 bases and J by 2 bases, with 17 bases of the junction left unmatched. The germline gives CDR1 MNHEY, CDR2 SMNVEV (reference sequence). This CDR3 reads CASSGQGGTWRINYGYTF. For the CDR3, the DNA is TGTGCCAGCAGTGGACAAGGGGGCACATGGCGGATCAACTATGGCTACACCTTC.

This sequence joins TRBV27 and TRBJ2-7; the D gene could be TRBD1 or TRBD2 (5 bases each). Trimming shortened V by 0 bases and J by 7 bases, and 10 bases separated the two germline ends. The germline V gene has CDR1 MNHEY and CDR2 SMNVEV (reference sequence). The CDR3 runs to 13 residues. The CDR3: CASSLSGWGEQYF. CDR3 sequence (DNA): TGTGCCAGCAGTTTATCAGGGTGGGGGGAGCAGTACTTC.